This passage covers 21 T cell receptor beta chains from one sample sequenced in a study of T cells in Graves' hyperthyroidism and ophthalmopathy. Amplification targeted TCR beta CDR3 regions from RNA transcripts. The TCR CDR3 first-round RT-PCR relied on the HTBI primer set. TCRdb re-derived calls from the multiplex PCR reads in MiXCR, one entry per CDR3 protein. The data contain 350,000 to 450,000 distinct CDR3 sequences, roughly an eighth of them seen just once; the ten biggest clones take up over 25%. Sequenced input: blood. The receptors were gathered from a man aged 50-59 years with Graves' ophthalmopathy.

The V call is TRBV5-6, the J call TRBJ2-5, with 7 bases identical to TRBD1. CDR3 length: 15 amino acids. V lost 3 bases and J lost 5; bases outside the gene matches: 10. CDR1 is SGHDT, CDR2 YYEEEE, per germline. The CDR3 region is CASSSLEDRLETQYF. CDR3 in DNA: TGTGCCAGCAGCTCGCTGGAGGACAGGTTGGAGACCCAGTACTTC.

V is TRBV4-1 and J is TRBJ2-5; possible D gene TRBD2, 6 bases. Per the germline V gene, CDR1 is MGHRA and CDR2 is YSYEKL. The CDR3 loop spans 15 amino acids. Deletions cut 2 bases from V and 7 bases from J, with 17 bases between. CDR3 region: CASSQRDGDLGTQYF. Written as DNA, the CDR3 is TGCGCCAGCAGCCAAAGGGACGGGGACTTGGGGACCCAGTACTTC.

This clonotype came up many times. The V call is TRBV28, the J call TRBJ2-7; TRBD2 agrees at 8 bases. V shed 6 bases and J 5 bases; nucleotides not matched to a gene: 6. Germline assignment: CDR1 MDHEN and CDR2 SYDVKM. The CDR3 length is 13 residues. The CDR3 loop is CASRGTSRHEQYF. Written as DNA, the CDR3 is TGTGCCAGCAGGGGGACTAGTCGACACGAGCAGTACTTC. Full variable domain (missing parts from reference TRBV28 and TRBJ2-7): DVKVTQSSRYLVKRTGEKVFLECVQDMDHENMFWYRQDPGLGLRLIYFSYDVKMKEKGDIPEGYSVSREKKERFSLILESASTNQTSMYLCASRGTSRHEQYFGPGTRLTVT.

This clonotype was found a few times. V is TRBV9 and J is TRBJ2-7; D not resolved. There are 14 residues in the CDR3. V gave up 3 bases and J gave up 0 bases, with 10 bases separating them. Germline V CDR1 and CDR2: SGDLS, YYNGEE. CDR3 protein: CASSAKVHSYEQYF. In DNA form, the CDR3 reads TGTGCCAGCAGCGCAAAGGTACACTCCTACGAGCAGTACTTC.

The chain is built from TRBV9 and TRBJ1-1; unclear D gene. Germline V gives CDR1 SGDLS, CDR2 YYNGEE. The CDR3 is 12 amino acids. The V end was cut by 4 bases, the J end by 5 bases, with 9 bases between. CDR3 region: CASSWPRTEAFF. CDR3 nucleotides: TGTGCCAGCAGCTGGCCCCGTACTGAAGCTTTCTTT.

This clonotype was counted ten times or more. V usage is TRBV7-9 and J usage is TRBJ2-7, with unresolved D. CDR1 is SEHNR, CDR2 FQNEAQ, per germline (reference sequence). V was shortened by 5 bases and J by 4 bases, with 15 bases between the two germline ends. CDR3 length: 14 residues. The CDR3 coding sequence is TGTGCCAGCAGCCTAGGGAACAGTCCTTACGAGCAGTACTTC. This gives the protein CASSLGNSPYEQYF. The variable domain in full, with the rest retrieved from reference TRBV7-9 and TRBJ2-7, is DTGVSQNPRHKITKRGQNVTFRCDPISEHNRLYWYRQTLGQGPEFLTYFQNEAQLEKSRLLSDRFSAERPKGSFSTLEIQRTEQGDSAMYLCASSLGNSPYEQYFGPGTRLTVT.

This clonotype was picked up many times. V is TRBV20-1 and J is TRBJ2-7, with 9 bases that match TRBD2. This CDR3 is 14 amino acids long. The trim removed 1 base at V and 4 bases at J, leaving 5 bases unmatched. CDR1 is DFQATT, CDR2 SNEGSKA, per germline (reference sequence). The CDR3 sequence: CSARASSGAYEQYF. DNA of the CDR3: TGCAGTGCTAGAGCGTCTAGCGGGGCGTACGAGCAGTACTTC.

This clonotype was detected ten times or more. The genes are TRBV10-2 and TRBJ2-6; D call uncertain. The CDR3 runs 19 residues. Per germline, CDR1 WSHSY and CDR2 SAAADI. Trimming removed 3 bases from V and 0 bases from J, with 18 bases in between. CDR3 sequence (DNA): TGCGCCAGCAGTGAAAGCGTCCCCCGAGCCTACTCTGGGGCCAACGTCCTGACTTTC. It translates to CASSESVPRAYSGANVLTF.

Ten or more counts support this clonotype. V is TRBV28 and J is TRBJ2-7; D is possibly TRBD2 (6 bases). There are 16 residues in the CDR3. V shed 3 bases and J shed 7 bases, with 22 bases lying between them. Germline CDR1 is MDHEN and CDR2 is SYDVKM. The CDR3 is CASSFSVVGSAGEQYF. The CDR3 nucleotides are TGTGCCAGCAGTTTTTCCGTCGTCGGGAGTGCAGGAGAGCAGTACTTC.

This clonotype was picked up many times. Compared with germline, one end of the junction differs, possibly owing to a read error. The V and J genes are TRBV2 and TRBJ2-2; no reliable D call. The CDR3 length is 13 residues. The germline gives CDR1 SNHLY, CDR2 FYNNEI. Here the CDR3 DNA reads TGTGCCAGCAGCGAAGACAACACCGGGGAGCTGTTTTTT. Protein product: CASSEDNTGELFF.

Ten or more counts support this clonotype. The CDR3 is CSTLGSETQYF. The DNA for the CDR3 is TGCAGTACCCTCGGGTCAGAGACCCAGTACTTC. The rearrangement uses TRBV20-1 and TRBJ2-5, with D unresolved. This CDR3 comprises 11 residues. Trimming shortened V by 8 bases and J by 4 bases, and 11 bases separated the two germline ends. CDR1 is DFQATT, CDR2 SNEGSKA, per germline (reference sequence).

This clonotype was counted between two and nine times. This sequence joins TRBV9 and TRBJ2-3, with D possibly TRBD2 on 6 matching bases. Trimming removed 4 bases from V and 0 bases from J, with 24 bases in between. Germline values: CDR1 SGDLS, CDR2 YYNGEE. CDR3 length: 19 amino acids. The CDR3 is CASSPKRGSGAISTDTQYF. The CDR3 DNA follows: TGTGCCAGCAGCCCGAAAAGAGGTAGCGGAGCCATTAGCACAGATACGCAGTATTTT.

This clonotype has just one count. The chain couples TRBV20-1 to TRBJ1-4, with unresolved D. From germline, CDR1 is DFQATT and CDR2 SNEGSKA (reference sequence). The CDR3 contains 14 residues. V was pared by 6 bases and J by 4 bases, with 15 bases between. The CDR3 loop reads CSAFDTGSNEKLFF. The CDR3 DNA reads TGCAGTGCCTTCGACACGGGAAGTAATGAAAAACTGTTTTTT.

This chain connects TRBV5-1 to TRBJ1-2; D is ambiguous. V shed 1 base and J shed 0 bases, with 7 bases lying between them. The CDR3 extends over 14 amino acids. Germline V gene data show CDR1 as SGHRS and CDR2 as YFSETQ. The CDR3 loop is CASSLREANYGYTF. The CDR3 region has the DNA TGCGCCAGCAGCTTGAGGGAAGCTAACTATGGCTACACCTTC.

This clonotype has at least ten counts. This rearrangement joins TRBV20-1 to TRBJ2-1; D ambiguous. In germline, CDR1 is DFQATT, CDR2 SNEGSKA (reference sequence). Trimming pared 0 bases from V and 7 bases from J, leaving 10 bases between. The CDR3 sequence is 13 residues long. CDR3 coding DNA: TGCAGTGCTAGAGAGTGGACGAGAAATGAGCAGTTCTTC. Protein sequence: CSAREWTRNEQFF.

The sample holds many counts of this clonotype. The chain couples TRBV18 to TRBJ2-3, with D hard to call. Per germline, CDR1 KGHSH and CDR2 LQKENI. V lost 3 bases to trimming and J lost 3 bases, with 13 bases between them. The CDR3 runs to 15 residues. Here the CDR3 DNA reads TGTGCCAGCTCACCTGGGCCCGGTTTGACAGATACGCAGTATTTT. The encoded protein is CASSPGPGLTDTQYF.

This clonotype came up many times. The V call is TRBV20-1, the J call TRBJ2-7; 8 nucleotides align to TRBD2. CDR3 size: 14 residues. CDR1 and CDR2 (germline): DFQATT, SNEGSKA (reference sequence). Germline trimming cut 5 bases from V and 6 bases from J; bases unmatched to any gene: 12. In nucleotides, the CDR3 is TGCAGTGCTGAACCGGGACTAGGGTCGGTCGAGCAGTACTTC. Translation: CSAEPGLGSVEQYF.

The chain has TRBV9 and TRBJ2-2; 8 nucleotides match TRBD2. Germline V gene sequence: CDR1 SGDLS, CDR2 YYNGEE. V was pared by 4 bases and J by 6 bases, with 8 bases of the junction left unmatched. This CDR3 comprises 15 residues. CDR3 coding DNA: TGTGCCAGCAGCCCCAGCGGGAGTTCTGCCGGGGAGCTGTTTTTT. It yields the protein CASSPSGSSAGELFF.

This clonotype was counted at least ten times. CDR3 loop: CASGLKQGAEGYTF. CDR3 sequence (DNA): TGTGCCAGCGGACTCAAACAGGGGGCTGAGGGCTACACCTTC. The gene calls are TRBV2 and TRBJ1-2; 9 positions agree with TRBD1. There are 14 residues in the CDR3. With V trimmed by 8 bases and J by 8 bases, 12 bases remained unmatched. The germline V gene has CDR1 SNHLY and CDR2 FYNNEI.

This clonotype was observed a handful of times. CDR3 loop: CSASGSWLGSYNEQFF. The CDR3 nucleotides are TGCAGCGCTAGCGGGAGTTGGTTGGGCTCCTACAATGAGCAGTTCTTC. The chain recombines TRBV29-1 with TRBJ2-1, with TRBD2 matching over 10 bases. V shed 7 bases and J 0 bases; nucleotides not matched to a gene: 9. The germline CDR1 and CDR2 sequences are SQVTM and ANQGSEA. This CDR3 region has 16 residues.

This clonotype was detected many times. CDR3 nucleotide sequence: TGTGCCAGCAGCTTGTCCGGGACTAGCGGGAGGGGTGAGCAGTTCTTC. Translation: CASSLSGTSGRGEQFF. The genes are TRBV5-6 and TRBJ2-1; 16 nucleotides agree with TRBD2. CDR3 length equals 16 residues. V lost 1 base to trimming and J lost 9 bases; unmatched junction nucleotides: 4. The germline gives CDR1 SGHDT, CDR2 YYEEEE.